This entry lists 5 T cell receptor beta chains sequenced from one sample in a study of Ad26.COV2.S vaccination and SARS-CoV-2 variants. Here immunoSEQ multiplex PCR was the method, and the copy in TCRdb shows in-frame clones only, minus some. The repertoire holds 300,000 to 450,000 clones, with 90% to 95% as singletons. The sample was peripheral blood, taken after recovery from COVID-19. Receptors were obtained from a human donor who had recovered from COVID-19.

V gene TRBV5-4 combines with J gene TRBJ2-3; D possibly matches TRBD1 or TRBD2 (5 bases each). Germline V lookup: CDR1 SGHNT, CDR2 YYREEE (reference sequence). The CDR3 runs to 14 residues. Trimming removed 4 bases at V and 6 bases at J, with 15 bases between. This CDR3 is CASSLGALGDTQYF. The CDR3 coding sequence is TGTGCCAGCAGCCTCGGGGCCCTTGGGGATACGCAGTATTTT.

This clone was recorded only once. The chain is built from TRBV28 and TRBJ2-7, with 7 bases identical to TRBD1. The CDR3 is made up of 14 amino acids. V dropped 8 bases and J dropped 1; count of bases not matched to a gene: 8. Germline V CDR1 and CDR2: MDHEN, SYDVKM. The CDR3 here is CASSSRTGSYEQYF. DNA for the CDR3: TGTGCCAGCTCTAGCCGGACAGGATCCTACGAGCAGTACTTC.

V and J are TRBV10-3 and TRBJ2-7; 11 bases fit TRBD2. J was trimmed by 5 bases and V by 4 bases; bases with no gene match: 7. Germline V gene data show CDR1 as ENHRY and CDR2 as SYGVKD. The CDR3 totals 15 residues. The CDR3, as DNA: TGTGCCATCAGTGGGACTAGCGGGCCGGCCGACGAGCAGTACTTC. Translation: CAISGTSGPADEQYF.

The chain is built from TRBV25-1 and TRBJ2-3, with D possibly being TRBD1 (7 bases). The CDR3 loop spans 14 amino acids. Germline CDR1 reads MGHDK; CDR2 reads SYGVNS. The V end lost 3 bases, the J end lost 7 bases, and 14 bases lay between the germline ends. CDR3 residues: CASSDSRGVNTQYF. The CDR3 DNA reads as TGTGCCAGCAGTGACTCCAGGGGGGTAAATACGCAGTATTTT.

This rearrangement joins TRBV7-9 to TRBJ1-4; perhaps TRBD1 as D (5 bases). Trimming left V 5 bases short and J 5 bases short, with 15 bases between. CDR3 length: 15 amino acids. Germline V gene data show CDR1 as SEHNR and CDR2 as FQNEAQ (reference sequence). CDR3 coding DNA: TGTGCCAGCAGCCCGAACCTAAGGGGCAATGAAAAACTGTTTTTT. As protein: CASSPNLRGNEKLFF. Drawing the rest from reference TRBV7-9 and TRBJ1-4, the complete variable domain is DTGVSQNPRHKITKRGQNVTFRCDPISEHNRLYWYRQTLGQGPEFLTYFQNEAQLEKSRLLSDRFSAERPKGSFSTLEIQRTEQGDSAMYLCASSPNLRGNEKLFFGSGTQLSVL.